This T cell receptor beta chain derives from a study of blood T cell repertoires in COVID-19. Germline V CDR1 and CDR2: SGDLS, YYNGEE. The CDR3 extends over 14 amino acids. V lost 2 bases, J lost 5 bases, and 7 bases stayed unmatched. TCRdb's table, derived via immunoSEQ multiplex PCR, lists solely in-frame clones and lacks some. This sample carries around 300,000 clones, around 92% of them seen once, and the ten largest clones take 1.9%. Among Cohort 3 donors, those recovered had two negative PCRs, clearance, or symptom resolution. Sequences were obtained from PBMCs or T cells enriched from blood (not recorded which). This chain links TRBV9 with TRBJ2-7; 7 bases map to TRBD1. The sequence derives from a woman aged 55-70 years who had recovered from COVID-19. The CDR3 DNA follows: TGTGCCAGCAGCGTCCGACCGACAGGGAACGAGCAGTACTTC. Protein: CASSVRPTGNEQYF.